The clone carrying this TCR beta chain was observed many times. Its antigen is not identified. V dropped 2 bases and J dropped 2 bases, with 10 bases sitting between them. CDR3 length: 14 residues. Germline values: CDR1 MNHEY, CDR2 SVGAGI. This record comes from a study of Graves' ophthalmopathy and Graves' hyperthyroidism. Study overall: Peripheral blood collection took place at initial diagnosis, before any treatment.

Amplifying from RNA transcripts, the study obtained TCR beta CDR3 regions. RT-PCR was first run with HTBI primers, then multiplex PCR in a second round. TCRdb independently ran MiXCR on the multiplex PCR reads; one entry per CDR3 protein. The sample holds fewer than 650,000 distinct CDR3 sequences, 22% seen once. The study, taken as a whole, reports: The model forecast ophthalmopathy progression, reaching under 71% sensitivity and approximately 72% specificity.

The chain employs TRBV6-5 and TRBJ2-7, with D possibly TRBD1 on 5 matching bases. The specimen was peripheral blood. This TCR was sampled from a woman between 18 and 29 years old with stable Graves' hyperthyroidism. Some clones in this sample may be carry-over from other donors' samples. The CDR3 loop reads CASSYLQDTYEQYF. The CDR3 DNA reads as TGTGCCAGCAGTTACCTACAGGACACCTACGAGCAGTACTTC.